One sample yielded the 8 T cell receptor beta chains listed below, sequenced in a study of Graves' ophthalmopathy and Graves' hyperthyroidism. TCR beta CDR3 regions were amplified from RNA transcripts. Second-round multiplex PCR came after first-round RT-PCR with HTBI primers. TCRdb redid the calling of the multiplex PCR reads with MiXCR, one entry per CDR3 protein. The data show fewer than 650,000 distinct CDR3 sequences, around a fifth seen once. Sequenced material: peripheral blood. Receptor source: a woman under 30 with stable Graves' hyperthyroidism. Some clones in this sample may be carry-over from other donors' samples.

This clonotype was detected ten times or more. DNA of the CDR3: TGTGCCAGCAGTTTATTGGGACTAGCGGAATACGAGCAGTACTTC. Protein: CASSLLGLAEYEQYF. This rearrangement joins TRBV27 to TRBJ2-7; 11 nucleotides line up with TRBD2. J lost 4 bases, V lost 1 base, and 3 bases had no gene match. From germline, CDR1 is MNHEY and CDR2 SMNVEV (reference sequence). This CDR3 is 15 amino acids long.

Ten or more counts support this clonotype. The CDR3 nucleotides are TGTGCCAGCAGGTCGGCGTCGGCTAGCGGCTCCTACGAGCAGTACTTC. Translating gives CASRSASASGSYEQYF. The chain carries TRBV28 and TRBJ2-7; 7 nucleotides line up with TRBD2. V lost 6 bases and J lost 0; bases outside the gene matches: 11. The germline V gene has CDR1 MDHEN and CDR2 SYDVKM. This CDR3 has 16 amino acids.

This clonotype was seen repeatedly, ten times or more. The rearrangement uses TRBV28 and TRBJ2-2; D ambiguous. Germline assignment: CDR1 MDHEN and CDR2 SYDVKM. The CDR3 spans 15 residues. V lost 6 bases to trimming and J lost 6 bases, with 17 bases between them. CDR3 DNA sequence: TGTGCCAGCAGCCTACTAAGGGTTCTGTCCGGGGAGCTGTTTTTT. Its translation: CASSLLRVLSGELFF.

This clonotype appeared many times. The V and J genes are TRBV7-6 and TRBJ1-1; D not certain. The CDR3 length is 13 residues. Germline CDR1 reads SGHVS; CDR2 reads FNYEAQ. V gave up 3 bases and J gave up 3 bases, with 8 bases separating them. The CDR3 DNA reads TGTGCCAGCAGCTTGTCGACGCACACTGAAGCTTTCTTT. Translated: CASSLSTHTEAFF.

In its sample, this clonotype was seen a few times. The CDR3 sequence: CASTAGVNYGYTF. CDR3 in DNA: TGTGCCAGCACTGCAGGGGTCAACTATGGCTACACCTTC. This chain joins TRBV6-1 and TRBJ1-2; D possibly corresponds to TRBD1 (6 bases). Trimming shortened V by 7 bases and J by 2 bases, and 11 bases separated the two germline ends. The CDR3 runs 13 residues. Germline assignment: CDR1 MNHNS and CDR2 SASEGT.

The chain links TRBV12-5 to TRBJ1-2; TRBD1 matches 10 bases. CDR3 length: 18 amino acids. Germline CDR1 is LGHNT and CDR2 is FRNRAP. Trimming cost V 5 bases and J 2 bases; bases outside gene matches: 14. Here the CDR3 DNA reads TGTGCTAGTGGTGCCACCTCCGGGACAGGGGACCCCAACTATGGCTACACCTTC. This codes for CASGATSGTGDPNYGYTF.

The rearrangement joins TRBV6-2 or TRBV6-3 to TRBJ1-6, with 8 bases identical to TRBD1. The junction had 3 bases not matched to a gene; V was cut back by 4 bases and J by 7 bases. The CDR3 has 14 residues. Germline lookup yields CDR1 MNHEY and CDR2 SVGEGT. Here the CDR3 reads CASSFQGANSPLHF. CDR3 nucleotides: TGTGCCAGCAGTTTCCAGGGGGCGAATTCACCCCTCCACTTT.

The chain recombines TRBV20-1 with TRBJ1-5; unclear D gene. From germline, CDR1 is DFQATT and CDR2 SNEGSKA (reference sequence). V shed 3 bases and J shed 0 bases, with 9 bases lying between them. This CDR3 comprises 14 residues. Here the CDR3 reads CSASSGLSNQPQHF. Here the CDR3 DNA reads TGCAGTGCTAGTTCGGGTCTTAGCAATCAGCCCCAGCATTTT.